The present T cell receptor (beta chain) was sequenced within a study of identical twins. Template switching supplied a universal primer site; unique molecular identifiers were carried on the cDNA. Each CDR3 protein gets one entry after TCRdb re-called the 5' RACE reads with MiXCR. This table holds roughly 770,000 distinct CDR3 sequences, 18% found once. CDR1 and CDR2 (germline): MNHEY, SVGAGI. After removal of 2 bases from V and 3 bases from J, the junction contained 5 bases not matched to a gene. CDR3 size: 16 residues. The same data also contributed to another study, on T cells expressing NK-cell markers. That paper states: One of the eight sequenced donors was seronegative, whereas the other seven were HCMV-seropositive. The CD3+CD56-NKG2C+ fraction was also led by these clonotypes in several donors.

The sequenced sample was PBMCs. This TCR came from a woman in her late teens or twenties in good health. The genes are TRBV6-5 and TRBJ2-3; 10 positions agree with TRBD1. The DNA for the CDR3 is TGTGCCAGCAGTTACCGAGGACAGGGGGAAACAGATACGCAGTATTTT. Translating it yields CASSYRGQGETDTQYF.